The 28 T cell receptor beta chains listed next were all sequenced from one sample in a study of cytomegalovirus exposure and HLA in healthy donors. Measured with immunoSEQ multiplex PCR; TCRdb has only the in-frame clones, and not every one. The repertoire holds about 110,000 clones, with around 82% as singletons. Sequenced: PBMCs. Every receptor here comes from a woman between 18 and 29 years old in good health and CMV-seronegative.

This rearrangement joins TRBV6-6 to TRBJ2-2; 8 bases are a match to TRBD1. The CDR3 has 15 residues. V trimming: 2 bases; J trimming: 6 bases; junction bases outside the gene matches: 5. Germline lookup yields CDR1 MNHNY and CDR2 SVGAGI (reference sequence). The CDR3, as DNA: TGTGCCAGCAGTTACACAGGGGGGCGCTCCGGGGAGCTGTTTTTT. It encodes CASSYTGGRSGELFF.

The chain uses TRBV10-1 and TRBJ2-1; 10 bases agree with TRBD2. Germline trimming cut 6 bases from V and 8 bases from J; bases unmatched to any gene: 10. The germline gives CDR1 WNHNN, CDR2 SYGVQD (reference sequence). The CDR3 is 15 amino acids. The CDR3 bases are TGCGCCAGCAGGGTAAGGAGCGGGGGGGAACATGAGCAGTTCTTC. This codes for CASRVRSGGEHEQFF.

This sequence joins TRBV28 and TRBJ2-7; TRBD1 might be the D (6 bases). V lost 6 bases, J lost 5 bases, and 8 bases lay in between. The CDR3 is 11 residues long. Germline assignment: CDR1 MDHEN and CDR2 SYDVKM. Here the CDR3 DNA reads TGTGCCAGCAGACAGGGCCACGAGCAGTACTTC. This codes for CASRQGHEQYF.

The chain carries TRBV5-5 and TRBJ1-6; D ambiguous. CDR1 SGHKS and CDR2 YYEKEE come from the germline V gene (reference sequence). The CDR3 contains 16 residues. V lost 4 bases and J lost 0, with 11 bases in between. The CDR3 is CASSQEPSSYNSPLHF. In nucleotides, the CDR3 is TGTGCCAGCAGCCAAGAACCGAGCTCCTATAATTCACCCCTCCACTTT.

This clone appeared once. CDR3 loop: CAWSDGGTSDTQYF. The CDR3 nucleotides are TGTGCCTGGAGTGACGGGGGGACCTCAGATACGCAGTATTTT. The rearrangement uses TRBV30 and TRBJ2-3; TRBD2 aligns across 7 bases. J was trimmed by 4 bases and V by 1 base; bases with no gene match: 5. Germline CDR1 is GTSNPN and CDR2 is SVGIG (reference sequence). The CDR3 covers 14 residues.

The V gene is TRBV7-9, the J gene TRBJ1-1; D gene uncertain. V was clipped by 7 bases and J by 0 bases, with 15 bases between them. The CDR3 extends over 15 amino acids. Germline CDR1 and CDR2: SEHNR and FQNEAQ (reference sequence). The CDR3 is CASTPRDSVNTEAFF. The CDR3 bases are TGTGCCAGCACCCCGAGAGATTCGGTGAACACTGAAGCTTTCTTT. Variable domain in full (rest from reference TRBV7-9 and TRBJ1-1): DTGVSQNPRHKITKRGQNVTFRCDPISEHNRLYWYRQTLGQGPEFLTYFQNEAQLEKSRLLSDRFSAERPKGSFSTLEIQRTEQGDSAMYLCASTPRDSVNTEAFFGQGTRLTVV.

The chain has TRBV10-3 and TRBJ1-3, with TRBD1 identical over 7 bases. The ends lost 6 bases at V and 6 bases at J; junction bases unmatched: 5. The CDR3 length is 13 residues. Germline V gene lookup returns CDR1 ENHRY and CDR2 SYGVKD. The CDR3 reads CAIRDRRANTIYF. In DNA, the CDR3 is TGTGCCATCAGGGACAGGAGGGCAAACACCATATATTTT.

The CDR3 is CASSKGASNYGYTF. The CDR3 coding sequence is TGTGCCAGTAGTAAAGGGGCATCAAACTATGGCTACACCTTC. The chain recombines TRBV19 with TRBJ1-2; possible D gene TRBD1, 5 bases. The V and J ends lost 4 bases and 2 bases respectively, with 11 bases between them. Germline CDR1 reads LNHDA; CDR2 reads SQIVND (reference sequence). This CDR3 comprises 14 residues.

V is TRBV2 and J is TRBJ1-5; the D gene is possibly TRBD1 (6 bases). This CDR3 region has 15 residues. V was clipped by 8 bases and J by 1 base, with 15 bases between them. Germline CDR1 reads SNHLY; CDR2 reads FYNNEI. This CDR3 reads CASGRGRGSNQPQHF. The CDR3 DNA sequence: TGTGCCAGCGGGCGAGGGAGGGGGAGCAATCAGCCCCAGCATTTT.

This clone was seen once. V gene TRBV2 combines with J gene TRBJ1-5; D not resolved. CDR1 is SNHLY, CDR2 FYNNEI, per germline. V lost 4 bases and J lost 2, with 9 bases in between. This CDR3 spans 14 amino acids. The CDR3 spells CASSGGKGNQPQHF. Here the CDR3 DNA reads TGTGCCAGCAGTGGAGGCAAAGGCAATCAGCCCCAGCATTTT.

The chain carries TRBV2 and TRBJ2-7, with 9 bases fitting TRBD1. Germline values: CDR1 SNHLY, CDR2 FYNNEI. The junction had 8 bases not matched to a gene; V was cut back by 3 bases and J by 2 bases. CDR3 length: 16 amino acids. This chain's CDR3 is CASSEPGQGPTYEQYF. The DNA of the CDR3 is TGTGCCAGCAGTGAGCCGGGACAGGGTCCAACCTACGAGCAGTACTTC.

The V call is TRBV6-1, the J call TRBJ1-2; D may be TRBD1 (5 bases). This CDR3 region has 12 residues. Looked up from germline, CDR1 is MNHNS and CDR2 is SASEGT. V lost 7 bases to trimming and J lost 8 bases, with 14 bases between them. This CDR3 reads CASNRRLGGYTF. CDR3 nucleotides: TGTGCCAGCAACAGGCGTCTCGGAGGCTACACCTTC.

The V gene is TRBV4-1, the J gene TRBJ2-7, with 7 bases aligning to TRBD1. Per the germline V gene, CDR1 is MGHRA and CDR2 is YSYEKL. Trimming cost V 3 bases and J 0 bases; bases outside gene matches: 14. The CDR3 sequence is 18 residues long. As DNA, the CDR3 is TGCGCCAGCAGCCATGCCCTGCCGGGACAGTTAAGCTCCTACGAGCAGTACTTC. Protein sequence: CASSHALPGQLSSYEQYF.

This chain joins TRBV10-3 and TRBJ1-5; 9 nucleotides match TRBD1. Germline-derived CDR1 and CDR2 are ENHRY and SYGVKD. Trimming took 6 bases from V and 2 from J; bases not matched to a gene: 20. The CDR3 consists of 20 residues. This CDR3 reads CAISDAPGQGFGVRNQPQHF. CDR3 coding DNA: TGTGCCATCAGCGACGCCCCGGGACAGGGCTTTGGGGTGCGCAATCAGCCCCAGCATTTT.

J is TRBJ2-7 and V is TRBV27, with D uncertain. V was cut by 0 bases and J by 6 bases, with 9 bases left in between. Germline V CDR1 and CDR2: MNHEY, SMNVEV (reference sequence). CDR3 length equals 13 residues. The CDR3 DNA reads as TGTGCCAGCAGTTTATCACCGTATAGCGAGCAGTACTTC. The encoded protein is CASSLSPYSEQYF.

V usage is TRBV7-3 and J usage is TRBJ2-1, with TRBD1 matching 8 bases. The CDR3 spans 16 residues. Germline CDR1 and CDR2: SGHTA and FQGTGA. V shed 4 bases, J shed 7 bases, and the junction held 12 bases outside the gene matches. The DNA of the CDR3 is TGTGCCAGCAGCTCCGGACAGGGTCGGTACCGTAATGAGCAGTTCTTC. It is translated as CASSSGQGRYRNEQFF.

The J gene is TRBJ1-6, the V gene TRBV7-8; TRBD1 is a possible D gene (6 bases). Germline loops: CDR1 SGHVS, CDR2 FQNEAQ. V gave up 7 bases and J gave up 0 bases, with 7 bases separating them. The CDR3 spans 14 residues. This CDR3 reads CASKGGSYNSPLHF. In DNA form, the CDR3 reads TGTGCCAGCAAAGGGGGCTCCTATAATTCACCCCTCCACTTT.

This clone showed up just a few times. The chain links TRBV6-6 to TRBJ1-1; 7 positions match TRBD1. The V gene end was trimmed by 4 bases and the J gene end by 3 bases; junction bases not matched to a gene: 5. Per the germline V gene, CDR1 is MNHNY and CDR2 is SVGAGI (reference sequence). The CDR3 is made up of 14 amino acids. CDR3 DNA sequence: TGTGCCAGCAGTTGGACAGGAACCTACACTGAAGCTTTCTTT. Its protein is CASSWTGTYTEAFF.

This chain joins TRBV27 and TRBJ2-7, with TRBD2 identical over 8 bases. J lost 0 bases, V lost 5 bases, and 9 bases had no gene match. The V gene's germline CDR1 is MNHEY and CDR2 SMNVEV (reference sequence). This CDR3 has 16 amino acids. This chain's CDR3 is CASSPMGREGSYEQYF. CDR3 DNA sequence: TGTGCCAGCAGTCCCATGGGTCGGGAGGGCTCCTACGAGCAGTACTTC.

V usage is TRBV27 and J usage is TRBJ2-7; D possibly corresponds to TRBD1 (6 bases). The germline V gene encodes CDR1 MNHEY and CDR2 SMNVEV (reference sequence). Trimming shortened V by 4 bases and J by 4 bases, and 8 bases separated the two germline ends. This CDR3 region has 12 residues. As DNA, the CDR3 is TGTGCCAGCAGTTCGACAGGATACGAGCAGTACTTC. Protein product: CASSSTGYEQYF.

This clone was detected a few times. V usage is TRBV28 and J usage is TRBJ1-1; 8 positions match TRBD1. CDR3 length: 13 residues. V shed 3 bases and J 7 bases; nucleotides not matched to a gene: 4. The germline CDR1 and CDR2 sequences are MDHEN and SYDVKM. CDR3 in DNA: TGTGCCAGCAGTTTCGGACAGGGCGGTGAAGCTTTCTTT. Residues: CASSFGQGGEAFF.

This CDR3 is CASSLTRRVSYEQYF. The CDR3 DNA follows: TGTGCCAGCAGCTTAACCCGCAGGGTCTCCTACGAGCAGTACTTC. The rearrangement uses TRBV11-3 and TRBJ2-7; perhaps TRBD1 as D (5 bases). The CDR3 spans 15 residues. Trimming took off 2 bases at V and 0 bases at J, with 11 bases between the two ends. CDR1 and CDR2 (germline): SGHNT, YENEEA. Looking up the rest from reference TRBV11-3 and TRBJ2-7 gives the full variable domain: EAGVVQSPRYKIIEKKQPVAFWCNPISGHNTLYWYLQNLGQGPELLIRYENEEAVDDSQLPKDRFSAERLKGVDSTLKIQPAELGDSAVYLCASSLTRRVSYEQYFGPGTRLTVT.

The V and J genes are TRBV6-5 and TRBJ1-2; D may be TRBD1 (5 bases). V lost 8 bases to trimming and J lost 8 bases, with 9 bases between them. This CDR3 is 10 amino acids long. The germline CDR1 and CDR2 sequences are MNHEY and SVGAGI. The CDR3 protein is CASSGPGYTF. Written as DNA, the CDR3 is TGTGCCAGCTCAGGGCCGGGCTACACCTTC.

DNA for the CDR3: TGTGCCTACGCTGGACTAGCGGGTACCCACACCGGGGAGCTGTTTTTT. It translates to CAYAGLAGTHTGELFF. The chain joins TRBV30 to TRBJ2-2, with 11 nucleotides matching TRBD2. The V gene's germline CDR1 is GTSNPN and CDR2 SVGIG (reference sequence). The CDR3 sequence is 16 residues long. V lost 7 bases, J lost 3 bases, and 10 bases stayed unmatched.

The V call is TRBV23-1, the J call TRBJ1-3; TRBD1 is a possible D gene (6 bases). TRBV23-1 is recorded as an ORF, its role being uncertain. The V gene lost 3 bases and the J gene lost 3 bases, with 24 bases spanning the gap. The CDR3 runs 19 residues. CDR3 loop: CASSHPLAGVTSYGNTIYF. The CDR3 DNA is TGCGCCAGCAGTCACCCACTGGCAGGGGTTACGTCTTATGGAAACACCATATATTTT.

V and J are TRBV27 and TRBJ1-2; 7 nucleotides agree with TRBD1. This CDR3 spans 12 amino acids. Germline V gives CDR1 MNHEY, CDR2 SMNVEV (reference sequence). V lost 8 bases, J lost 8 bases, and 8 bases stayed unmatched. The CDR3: CASYHRGQGYTF. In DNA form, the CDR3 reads TGTGCCAGCTACCACAGGGGACAGGGCTACACCTTC.

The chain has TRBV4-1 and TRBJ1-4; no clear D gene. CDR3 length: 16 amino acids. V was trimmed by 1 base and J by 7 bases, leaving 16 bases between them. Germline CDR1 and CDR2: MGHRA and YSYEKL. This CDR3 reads CASSQVIKMSGEKLFF. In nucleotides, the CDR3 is TGCGCCAGCAGCCAAGTGATAAAGATGAGTGGTGAAAAACTGTTTTTT.

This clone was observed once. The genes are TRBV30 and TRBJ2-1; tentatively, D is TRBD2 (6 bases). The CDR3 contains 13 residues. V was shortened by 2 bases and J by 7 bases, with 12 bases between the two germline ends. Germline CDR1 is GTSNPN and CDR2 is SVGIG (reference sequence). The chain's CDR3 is CAWSLGRGNEQFF. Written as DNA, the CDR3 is TGTGCCTGGAGTCTCGGGCGGGGTAATGAGCAGTTCTTC.